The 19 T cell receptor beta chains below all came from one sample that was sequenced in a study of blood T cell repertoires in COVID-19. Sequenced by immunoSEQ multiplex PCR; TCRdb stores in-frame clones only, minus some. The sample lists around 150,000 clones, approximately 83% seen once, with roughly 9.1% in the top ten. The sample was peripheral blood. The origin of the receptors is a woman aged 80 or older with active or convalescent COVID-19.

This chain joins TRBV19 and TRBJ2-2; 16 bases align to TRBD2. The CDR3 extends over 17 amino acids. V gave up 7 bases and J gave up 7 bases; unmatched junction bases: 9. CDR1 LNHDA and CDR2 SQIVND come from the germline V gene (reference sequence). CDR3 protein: CASTPGLAGGRIGELFF. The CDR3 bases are TGTGCCAGTACCCCGGGACTAGCGGGGGGGAGGATCGGGGAGCTGTTTTTT.

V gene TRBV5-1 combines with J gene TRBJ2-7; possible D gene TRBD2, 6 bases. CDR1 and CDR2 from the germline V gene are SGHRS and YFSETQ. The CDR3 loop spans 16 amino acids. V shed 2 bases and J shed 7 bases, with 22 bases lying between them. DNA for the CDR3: TGCGCCAGCAGCTTTGAACCATTGGACACCCGGGGGGAGCAGTACTTC. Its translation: CASSFEPLDTRGEQYF.

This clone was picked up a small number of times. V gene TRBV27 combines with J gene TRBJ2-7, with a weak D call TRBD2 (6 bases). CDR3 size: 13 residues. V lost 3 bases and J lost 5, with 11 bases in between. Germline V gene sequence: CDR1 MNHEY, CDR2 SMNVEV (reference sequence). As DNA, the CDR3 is TGTGCCAGCAGTTTCGCGGGGAGCGACGAGCAGTACTTC. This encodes CASSFAGSDEQYF.

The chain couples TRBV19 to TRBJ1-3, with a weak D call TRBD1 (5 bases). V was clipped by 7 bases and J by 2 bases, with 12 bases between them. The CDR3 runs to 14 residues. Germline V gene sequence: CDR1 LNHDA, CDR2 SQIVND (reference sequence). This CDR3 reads CASTPGAAGNTIYF. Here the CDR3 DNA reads TGTGCCAGTACCCCTGGGGCGGCTGGAAACACCATATATTTT.

The CDR3 bases are TGTGCCAGCAGCCCTAGCGGGGGGGCCTTCTATGAGCAGTTCTTC. Translation: CASSPSGGAFYEQFF. The chain has TRBV7-9 and TRBJ2-1; 12 nucleotides align to TRBD2. V shed 5 bases, J shed 8 bases, and the junction held 7 bases outside the gene matches. This CDR3 comprises 15 residues. Looked up from germline, CDR1 is SEHNR and CDR2 is FQNEAQ (reference sequence).

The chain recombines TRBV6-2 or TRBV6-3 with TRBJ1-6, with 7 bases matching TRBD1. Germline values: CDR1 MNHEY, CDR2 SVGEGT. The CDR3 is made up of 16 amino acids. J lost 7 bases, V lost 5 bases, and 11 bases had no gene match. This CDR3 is CASSGNNGTANSPLHF. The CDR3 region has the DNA TGTGCCAGCAGTGGCAACAACGGGACAGCGAATTCACCCCTCCACTTT.

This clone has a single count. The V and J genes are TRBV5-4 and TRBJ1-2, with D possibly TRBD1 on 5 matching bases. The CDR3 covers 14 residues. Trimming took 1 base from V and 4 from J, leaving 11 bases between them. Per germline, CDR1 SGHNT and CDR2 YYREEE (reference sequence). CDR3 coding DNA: TGTGCCAGCAGCTTGCAGCAGGGCTCCTATGGCTACACCTTC. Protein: CASSLQQGSYGYTF. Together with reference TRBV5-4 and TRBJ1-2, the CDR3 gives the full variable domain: ETGVTQSPTHLIKTRGQQVTLRCSSQSGHNTVSWYQQALGQGPQFIFQYYREEENGRGNFPPRFSGLQFPNYSSELNVNALELDDSALYLCASSLQQGSYGYTFGSGTRLTVV.

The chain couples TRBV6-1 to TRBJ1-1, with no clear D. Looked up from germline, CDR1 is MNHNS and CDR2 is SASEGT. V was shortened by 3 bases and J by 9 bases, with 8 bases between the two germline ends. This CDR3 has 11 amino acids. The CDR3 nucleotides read TGTGCCAGCAGTGAGGCGAGGAAAGCTTTCTTT. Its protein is CASSEARKAFF.

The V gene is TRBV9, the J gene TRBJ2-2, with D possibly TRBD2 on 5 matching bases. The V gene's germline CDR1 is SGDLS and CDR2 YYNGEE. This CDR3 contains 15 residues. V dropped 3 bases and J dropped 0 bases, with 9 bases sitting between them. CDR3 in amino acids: CASSGGQANTGELFF. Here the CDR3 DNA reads TGTGCCAGCAGCGGAGGGCAGGCGAACACCGGGGAGCTGTTTTTT.

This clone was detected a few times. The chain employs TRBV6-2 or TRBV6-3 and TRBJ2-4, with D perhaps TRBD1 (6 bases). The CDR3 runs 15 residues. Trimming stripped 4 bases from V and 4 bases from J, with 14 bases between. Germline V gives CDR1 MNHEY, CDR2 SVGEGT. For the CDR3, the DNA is TGTGCCAGCAGTTCCCCAGGCAGGGGAAAAAACATTCAGTACTTC. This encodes CASSSPGRGKNIQYF.

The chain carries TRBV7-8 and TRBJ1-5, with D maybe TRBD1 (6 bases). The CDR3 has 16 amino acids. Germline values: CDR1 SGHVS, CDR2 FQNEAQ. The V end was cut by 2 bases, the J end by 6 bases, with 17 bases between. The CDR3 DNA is TGTGCCAGCAGCTTAAATAATCGTAGGGGGTTTCAGCCCCAGCATTTT. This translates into CASSLNNRRGFQPQHF.

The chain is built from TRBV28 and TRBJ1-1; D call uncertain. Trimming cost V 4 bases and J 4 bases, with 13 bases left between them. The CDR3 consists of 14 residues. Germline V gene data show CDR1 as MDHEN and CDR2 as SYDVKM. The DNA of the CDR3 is TGTGCCAGCAGTTCCCCATACTCATCCACTGAAGCTTTCTTT. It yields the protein CASSSPYSSTEAFF.

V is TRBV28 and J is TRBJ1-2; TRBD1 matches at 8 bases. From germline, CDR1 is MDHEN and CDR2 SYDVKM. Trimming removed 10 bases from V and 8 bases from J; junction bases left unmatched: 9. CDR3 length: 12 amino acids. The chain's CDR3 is CATSQGAGGYTF. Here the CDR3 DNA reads TGTGCCACTTCCCAGGGGGCCGGAGGCTACACCTTC.

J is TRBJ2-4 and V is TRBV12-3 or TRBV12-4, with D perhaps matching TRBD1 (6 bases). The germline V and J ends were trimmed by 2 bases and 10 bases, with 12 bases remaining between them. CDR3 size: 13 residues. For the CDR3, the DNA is TGTGCCAGCAGTTTAAAAACAGGGCAGATTCAGTACTTC. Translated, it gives CASSLKTGQIQYF.

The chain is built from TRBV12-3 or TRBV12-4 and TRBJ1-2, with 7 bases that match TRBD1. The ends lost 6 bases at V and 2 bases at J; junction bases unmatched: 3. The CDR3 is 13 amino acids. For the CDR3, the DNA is TGTGCCAGCAGGAAGGGACAGAACTATGGCTACACCTTC. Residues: CASRKGQNYGYTF.

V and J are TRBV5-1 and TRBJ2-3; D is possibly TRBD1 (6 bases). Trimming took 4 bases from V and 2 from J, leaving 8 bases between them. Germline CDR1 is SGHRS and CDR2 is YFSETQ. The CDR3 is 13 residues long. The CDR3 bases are TGCGCCAGCAGCGGGGACAACACAGATACGCAGTATTTT. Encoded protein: CASSGDNTDTQYF.

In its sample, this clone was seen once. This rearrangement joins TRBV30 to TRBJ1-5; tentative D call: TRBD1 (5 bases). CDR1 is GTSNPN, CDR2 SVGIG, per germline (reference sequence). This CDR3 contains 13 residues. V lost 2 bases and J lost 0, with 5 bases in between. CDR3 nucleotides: TGTGCCTGGAGTAGGGGTAGCAATCAGCCCCAGCATTTT. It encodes CAWSRGSNQPQHF.

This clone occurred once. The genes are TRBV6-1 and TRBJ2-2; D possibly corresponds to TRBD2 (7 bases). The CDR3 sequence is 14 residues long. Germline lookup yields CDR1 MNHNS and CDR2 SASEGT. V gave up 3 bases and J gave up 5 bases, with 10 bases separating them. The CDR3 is CASSEGGGTGELFF. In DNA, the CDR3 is TGTGCCAGCAGTGAGGGAGGGGGTACCGGGGAGCTGTTTTTT.

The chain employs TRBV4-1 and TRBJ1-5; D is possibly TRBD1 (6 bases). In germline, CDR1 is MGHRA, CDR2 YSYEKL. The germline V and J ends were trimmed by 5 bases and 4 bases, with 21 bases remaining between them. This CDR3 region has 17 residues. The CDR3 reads CASSFSLAQGGNQPQHF. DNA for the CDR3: TGCGCCAGCAGCTTCTCGTTGGCACAGGGAGGGAATCAGCCCCAGCATTTT.